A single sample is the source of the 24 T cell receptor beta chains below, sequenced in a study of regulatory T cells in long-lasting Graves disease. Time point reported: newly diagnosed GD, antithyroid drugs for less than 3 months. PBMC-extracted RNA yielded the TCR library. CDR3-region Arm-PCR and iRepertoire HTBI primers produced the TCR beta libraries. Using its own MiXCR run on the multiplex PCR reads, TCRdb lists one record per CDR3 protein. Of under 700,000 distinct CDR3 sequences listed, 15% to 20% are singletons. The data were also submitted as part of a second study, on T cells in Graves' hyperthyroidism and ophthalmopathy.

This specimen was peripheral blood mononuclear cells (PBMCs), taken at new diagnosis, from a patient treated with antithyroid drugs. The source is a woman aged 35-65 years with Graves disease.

The DNA of the CDR3 is TGTGCCAGCAGTACGGGACAGGCAGCCTACAATGAGCAGTTCTTC. Residues: CASSTGQAAYNEQFF. The chain recombines TRBV6-1 with TRBJ2-1; 8 bases are a match to TRBD1. The CDR3 contains 15 residues. Trimming removed 5 bases from V and 2 bases from J; junction bases left unmatched: 5. Germline values: CDR1 MNHNS, CDR2 SASEGT.

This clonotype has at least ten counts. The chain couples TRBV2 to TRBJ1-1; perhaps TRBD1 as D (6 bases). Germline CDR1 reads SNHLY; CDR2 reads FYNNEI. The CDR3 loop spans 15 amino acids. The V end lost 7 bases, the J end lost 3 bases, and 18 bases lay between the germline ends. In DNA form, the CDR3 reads TGTGCCAGCACCGTCCGGGGGGGGCTCGACACTGAAGCTTTCTTT. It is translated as CASTVRGGLDTEAFF.

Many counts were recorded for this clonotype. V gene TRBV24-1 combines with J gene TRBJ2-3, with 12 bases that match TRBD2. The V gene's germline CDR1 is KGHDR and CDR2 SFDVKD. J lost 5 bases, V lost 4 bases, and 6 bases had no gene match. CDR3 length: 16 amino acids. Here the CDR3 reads CATSDSSGGAVDTQYF. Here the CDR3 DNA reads TGTGCCACCAGTGACTCTAGCGGGGGGGCCGTAGATACGCAGTATTTT.

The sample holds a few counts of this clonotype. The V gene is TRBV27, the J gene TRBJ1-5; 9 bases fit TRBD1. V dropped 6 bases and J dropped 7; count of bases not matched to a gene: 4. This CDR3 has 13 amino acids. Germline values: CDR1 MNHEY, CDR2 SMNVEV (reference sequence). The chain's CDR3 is CASSGQGQQPQHF. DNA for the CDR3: TGTGCCAGCAGCGGACAGGGGCAACAGCCCCAGCATTTT.

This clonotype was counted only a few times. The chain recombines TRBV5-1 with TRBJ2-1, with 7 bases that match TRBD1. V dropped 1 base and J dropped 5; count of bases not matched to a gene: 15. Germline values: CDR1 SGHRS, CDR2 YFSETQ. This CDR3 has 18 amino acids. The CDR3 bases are TGCGCCAGCAGCTTGTATCGAGGACAGGTCGGTAGGAACAATGAGCAGTTCTTC. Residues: CASSLYRGQVGRNNEQFF. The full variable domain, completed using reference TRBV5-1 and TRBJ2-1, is KAGVTQTPRYLIKTRGQQVTLSCSPISGHRSVSWYQQTPGQGLQFLFEYFSETQRNKGNFPGRFSGRQFSNSRSEMNVSTLELGDSALYLCASSLYRGQVGRNNEQFFGPGTRLTVL.

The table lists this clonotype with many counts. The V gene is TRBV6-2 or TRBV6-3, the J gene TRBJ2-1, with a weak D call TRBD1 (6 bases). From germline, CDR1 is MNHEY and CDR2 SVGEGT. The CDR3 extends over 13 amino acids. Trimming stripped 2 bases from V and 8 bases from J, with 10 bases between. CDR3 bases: TGTGCCAGCAGTTACCAGGGGTTGGATGAGCAGTTCTTC. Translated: CASSYQGLDEQFF.

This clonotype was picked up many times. The CDR3 sequence is CAWGGGGETQYF. The CDR3 nucleotides are TGTGCCTGGGGAGGGGGTGGAGAGACCCAGTACTTC. This sequence joins TRBV30 and TRBJ2-5; TRBD1 or TRBD2 may be the D gene (6 bases each). Trimming left V 5 bases short and J 4 bases short, with 11 bases between. This CDR3 spans 12 amino acids. Germline CDR1 and CDR2: GTSNPN and SVGIG (reference sequence).

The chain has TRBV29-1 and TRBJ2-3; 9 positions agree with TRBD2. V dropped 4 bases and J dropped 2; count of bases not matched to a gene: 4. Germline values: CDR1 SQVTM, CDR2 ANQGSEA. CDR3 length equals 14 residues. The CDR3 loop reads CSVVLAGFTDTQYF. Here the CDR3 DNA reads TGCAGCGTTGTCCTAGCGGGATTCACAGATACGCAGTATTTT.

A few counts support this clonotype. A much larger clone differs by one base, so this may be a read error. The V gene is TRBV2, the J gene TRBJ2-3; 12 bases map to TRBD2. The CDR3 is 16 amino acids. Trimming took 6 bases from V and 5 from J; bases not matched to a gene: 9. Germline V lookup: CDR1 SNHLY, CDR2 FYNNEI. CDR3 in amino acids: CASSPGTSGLLDTQYF. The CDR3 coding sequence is TGTGCCAGCAGCCCCGGGACTAGCGGGTTGCTAGATACGCAGTATTTT.

The CDR3 loop is CASSTPTGYVEQFF. The CDR3 DNA is TGTGCCAGTAGTACGCCGACAGGGTATGTTGAGCAGTTCTTC. V and J are TRBV19 and TRBJ2-1; 7 nucleotides agree with TRBD1. The CDR3 has 14 residues. The V gene's germline CDR1 is LNHDA and CDR2 SQIVND (reference sequence). The V segment lost 4 bases and the J segment 9 bases; nucleotides outside the gene matches: 9.

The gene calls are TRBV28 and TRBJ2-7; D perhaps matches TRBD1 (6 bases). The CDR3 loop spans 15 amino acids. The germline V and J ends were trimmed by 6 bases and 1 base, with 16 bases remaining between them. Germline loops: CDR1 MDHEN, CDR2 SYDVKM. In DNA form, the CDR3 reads TGTGCCAGCAGCCCCGACAGGACGGCGTCCTACGAGCAGTACTTC. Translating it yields CASSPDRTASYEQYF.

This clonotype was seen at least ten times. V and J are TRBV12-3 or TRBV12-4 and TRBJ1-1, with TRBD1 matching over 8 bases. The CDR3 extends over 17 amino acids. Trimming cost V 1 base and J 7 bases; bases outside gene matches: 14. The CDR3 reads CASSLGARGGQGLEAFF. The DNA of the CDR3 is TGTGCCAGCAGTTTAGGCGCGCGGGGCGGACAGGGCCTTGAAGCTTTCTTT.

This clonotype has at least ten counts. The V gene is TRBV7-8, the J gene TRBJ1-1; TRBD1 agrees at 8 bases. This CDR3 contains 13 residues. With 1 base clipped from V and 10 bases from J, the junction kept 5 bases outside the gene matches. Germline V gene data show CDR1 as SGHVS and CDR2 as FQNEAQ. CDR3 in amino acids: CASSLGWGTGAFF. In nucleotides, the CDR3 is TGTGCCAGCAGCTTAGGCTGGGGGACAGGAGCTTTCTTT.

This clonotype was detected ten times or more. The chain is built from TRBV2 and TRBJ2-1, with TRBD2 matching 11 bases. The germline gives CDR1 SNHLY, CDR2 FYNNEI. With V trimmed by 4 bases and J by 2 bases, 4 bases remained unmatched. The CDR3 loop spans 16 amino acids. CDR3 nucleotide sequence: TGTGCCAGCAGTGCCTCTAGCGGGGGGCCCTACAATGAGCAGTTCTTC. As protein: CASSASSGGPYNEQFF.

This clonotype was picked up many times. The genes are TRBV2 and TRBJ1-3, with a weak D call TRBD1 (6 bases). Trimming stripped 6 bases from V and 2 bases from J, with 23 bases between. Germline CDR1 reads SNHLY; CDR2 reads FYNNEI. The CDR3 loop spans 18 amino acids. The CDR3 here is CASSRLEGGGLTGNTIYF. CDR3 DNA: TGTGCCAGCAGCCGCCTCGAAGGGGGAGGTTTAACTGGAAACACCATATATTTT. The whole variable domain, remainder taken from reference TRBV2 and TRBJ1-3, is EPEVTQTPSHQVTQMGQEVILRCVPISNHLYFYWYRQILGQKVEFLVSFYNNEISEKSEIFDDQFSVERPDGSNFTLKIRSTKLEDSAMYFCASSRLEGGGLTGNTIYFGEGSWLTVV.

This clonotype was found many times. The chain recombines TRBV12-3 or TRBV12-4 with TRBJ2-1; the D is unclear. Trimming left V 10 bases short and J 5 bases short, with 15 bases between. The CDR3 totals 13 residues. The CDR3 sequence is CANGKSENNEQFF. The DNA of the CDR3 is TGTGCCAACGGAAAGTCCGAGAACAATGAGCAGTTCTTC.

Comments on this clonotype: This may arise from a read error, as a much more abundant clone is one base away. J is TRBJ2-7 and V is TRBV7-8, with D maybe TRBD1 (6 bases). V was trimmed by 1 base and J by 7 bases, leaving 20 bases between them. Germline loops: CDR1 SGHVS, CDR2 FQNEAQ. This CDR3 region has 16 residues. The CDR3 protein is CASSLVPGDLNNEQYF. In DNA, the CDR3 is TGTGCCAGCAGCTTAGTGCCAGGGGACCTGAACAATGAGCAGTACTTC.

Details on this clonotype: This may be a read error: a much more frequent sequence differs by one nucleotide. The CDR3 DNA reads TGTGCCAGCAGCGCCTCCTCCGGGACTAGTAATGAGCAGTACTTC. Translation: CASSASSGTSNEQYF. The chain links TRBV2 to TRBJ2-7; TRBD2 aligns across 8 bases. The CDR3 has 15 residues. After removal of 6 bases from V and 7 bases from J, the junction contained 14 bases not matched to a gene. Germline CDR1 is SNHLY and CDR2 is FYNNEI.

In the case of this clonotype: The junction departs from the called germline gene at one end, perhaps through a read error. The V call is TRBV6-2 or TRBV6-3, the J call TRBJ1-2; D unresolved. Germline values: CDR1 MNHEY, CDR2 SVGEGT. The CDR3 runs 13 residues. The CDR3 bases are TGTGCCATCAGTGGACTCGGCGCAGTCGACTACACCTTC. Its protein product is CAISGLGAVDYTF.

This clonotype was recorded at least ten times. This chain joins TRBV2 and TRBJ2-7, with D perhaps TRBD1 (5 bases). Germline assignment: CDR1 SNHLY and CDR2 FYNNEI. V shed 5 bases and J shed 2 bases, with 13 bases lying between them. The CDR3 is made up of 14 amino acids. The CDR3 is CASSRTLLTYEQYF. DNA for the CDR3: TGTGCCAGCAGTCGGACACTTCTAACCTACGAGCAGTACTTC.

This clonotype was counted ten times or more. The CDR3 sequence: CSANPGFEAKNIQYF. In DNA form, the CDR3 reads TGCAGTGCTAACCCAGGGTTCGAGGCCAAAAACATTCAGTACTTC. V is TRBV20-1 and J is TRBJ2-4; D perhaps matches TRBD1 (5 bases). Germline V gene lookup returns CDR1 DFQATT and CDR2 SNEGSKA (reference sequence). The CDR3 loop spans 15 amino acids. V was cut by 4 bases and J by 1 base, with 14 bases left in between.

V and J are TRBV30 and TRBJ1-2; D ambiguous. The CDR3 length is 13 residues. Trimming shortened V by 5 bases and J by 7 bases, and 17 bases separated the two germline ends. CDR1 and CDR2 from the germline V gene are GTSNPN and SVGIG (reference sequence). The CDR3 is CAWQARDFAGYTF. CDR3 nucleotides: TGTGCCTGGCAAGCTAGGGATTTTGCTGGCTACACCTTC.

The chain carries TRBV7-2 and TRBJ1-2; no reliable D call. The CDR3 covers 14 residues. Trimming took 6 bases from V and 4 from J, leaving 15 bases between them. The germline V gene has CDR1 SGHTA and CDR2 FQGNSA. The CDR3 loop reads CASSPGLGGYGYTF. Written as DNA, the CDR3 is TGTGCCAGCAGTCCCGGGTTGGGAGGCTATGGCTACACCTTC.

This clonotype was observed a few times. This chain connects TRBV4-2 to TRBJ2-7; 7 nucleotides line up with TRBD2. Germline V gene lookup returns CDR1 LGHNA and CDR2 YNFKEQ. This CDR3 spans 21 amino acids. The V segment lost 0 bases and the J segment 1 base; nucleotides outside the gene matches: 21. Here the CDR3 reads CASSQDFPFEWLAALSYEQYF. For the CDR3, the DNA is TGTGCCAGCAGCCAAGATTTCCCTTTCGAATGGCTAGCGGCGTTATCCTACGAGCAGTACTTC.